The clone carrying this T cell receptor beta chain was recorded a few times. A second 7 to 11 cycle PCR used barcoded and J-beta primers. TCRdb re-derived calls from the 5' RACE reads in MiXCR, one entry per CDR3 protein. The repertoire holds 800,000 to 1,300,000 distinct CDR3 sequences, with approximately 25% as singletons. From germline, CDR1 is SGHRS and CDR2 YFSETQ. This CDR3 region has 12 residues. This sample is part of a study of blood T cells in healthy people across ages. This sample also appeared in a second study, on T cells of mothers and their children. This second study says: Thymic selection, a shaping force on TCR recombination output, acts similarly in related and unrelated pairs.

The sample comprised blood. This sequence was found in a girl aged 2 to 9 in good health. The chain links TRBV5-1 to TRBJ2-5; D unclear. The J call is uncertain, as TRBJ2-1 better fits the DNA end. CDR3 residues: CASSWTLGEQFF. The CDR3 region has the DNA TGCGCCAGCAGCTGGACCCTCGGGGAGCAGTTCTTC.